The 29 T cell receptor beta chains given below trace back to one sample, sequenced in a study of T cell repertoires in cytomegalovirus infection. Their target antigens are unknown. Each CDR3 protein is one row after TCRdb ran MiXCR on the reads. The data hold 700,000 to 850,000 distinct CDR3 sequences, with approximately 32% observed a single time. Sequenced here: cultured CD8+ T cells from PBMCs, sampled from culture after CMV antigen stimulation. These receptors were taken from a human donor in good health (CMV status not recorded). Some clones in this sample may be carry-over from other donors' samples.

This clonotype was detected only a few times. The V and J genes are TRBV19 and TRBJ2-2; D ambiguous. Per the germline V gene, CDR1 is LNHDA and CDR2 is SQIVND (reference sequence). Trimming removed 1 base at V and 5 bases at J, with 17 bases between. This CDR3 has 17 residues. CDR3 coding DNA: TGTGCCAGTAGTATAGGGCCCCCGGACGCGAGAACCGGGGAGCTGTTTTTT. It is translated as CASSIGPPDARTGELFF.

This clonotype was observed a few times. CDR3 sequence reads: CASRRENGELFF. DNA of the CDR3: TGTGCCAGCAGAAGGGAGAACGGGGAGCTGTTTTTT. The rearrangement joins TRBV7-2 to TRBJ2-2, with a possible D match to TRBD2 (5 bases). Germline CDR1 SGHTA, CDR2 FQGNSA. The CDR3 is 12 amino acids. The V and J ends lost 6 bases and 7 bases respectively, with 9 bases between them. Together with reference TRBV7-2 and TRBJ2-2, the CDR3 gives the full variable domain: GAGVSQSPSNKVTEKGKDVELRCDPISGHTALYWYRQSLGQGLEFLIYFQGNSAPDKSGLPSDRFSAERTGGSVSTLTIQRTQQEDSAVYLCASRRENGELFFGEGSRLTVL.

This clonotype was counted between two and nine times. The V call is TRBV4-3, the J call TRBJ2-2; 11 bases line up with TRBD2. The germline V gene encodes CDR1 LGHNA and CDR2 YSLEER. The CDR3 extends over 18 amino acids. V was clipped by 0 bases and J by 4 bases; unmatched bases: 7. CDR3 region: CASSQDSGLAGFTGELFF. The CDR3, as DNA: TGCGCCAGCAGCCAAGATTCCGGACTAGCGGGTTTCACCGGGGAGCTGTTTTTT.

Many counts were recorded for this clonotype. The rearrangement links TRBV25-1 to TRBJ2-2, with TRBD2 as a possible D gene (7 bases). The CDR3 runs to 15 residues. Germline V CDR1 and CDR2: MGHDK, SYGVNS. Trimming cost V 4 bases and J 5 bases, with 14 bases left between them. Written as DNA, the CDR3 is TGTGCCAGCAGTGGTGGGGGGGCCGGAACCGGGGAGCTGTTTTTT. Translating it yields CASSGGGAGTGELFF. The entire variable domain, with the rest obtained from reference TRBV25-1 and TRBJ2-2, is as follows: EADIYQTPRYLVIGTGKKITLECSQTMGHDKMYWYQQDPGMELHLIHYSYGVNSTEKGDLSSESTVSRIRTEHFPLTLESARPSHTSQYLCASSGGGAGTGELFFGEGSRLTVL.

DNA for the CDR3: TGTGCCAGCAGTTCCGACAGGAGGCAAGGGAGCTACACCTTC. Translated, it gives CASSSDRRQGSYTF. The chain combines TRBV7-9 with TRBJ1-2, with a possible D match to TRBD1 (6 bases). The CDR3 runs to 14 residues. Germline V lookup: CDR1 SEHNR, CDR2 FQNEAQ (reference sequence). Between the trimmed V and J ends, which lost 6 bases and 9 bases, there was a span of 20 bases.

Worth noting for this clonotype: Given a much more abundant clone one base away, this may be a read error. Written as DNA, the CDR3 is TGCACCAGCAGCTGGGTTGACAGGGAGAACACCGGGGAGCTGTTTTTT. Translated, it gives CTSSWVDRENTGELFF. The chain joins TRBV5-1 to TRBJ2-2, with TRBD1 matching over 7 bases. Germline-derived CDR1 and CDR2 are SGHRS and YFSETQ. The CDR3 spans 16 residues.

The rearrangement links TRBV29-1 to TRBJ2-1; 9 bases fit TRBD1. The length of the CDR3 is 14 residues. The germline V gene has CDR1 SQVTM and CDR2 ANQGSEA. V lost 5 bases to trimming and J lost 8 bases; unmatched junction nucleotides: 10. The CDR3 nucleotides read TGCAGCGTTCAGGACAGGGGAGGGGTCGATGAGCAGTTCTTC. It is translated as CSVQDRGGVDEQFF.

This rearrangement joins TRBV6-2 or TRBV6-3 to TRBJ1-5, with TRBD1 as a possible D gene (6 bases). Germline V lookup: CDR1 MNHEY, CDR2 SVGEGT. V shed 2 bases and J shed 0 bases, with 17 bases lying between them. The CDR3 totals 18 residues. CDR3 in amino acids: CASSYLFKTGYSNQPQHF. For the CDR3, the DNA is TGTGCCAGCAGTTACCTCTTCAAGACAGGATATAGCAATCAGCCCCAGCATTTT.

The J gene is TRBJ1-3, the V gene TRBV4-3; D call uncertain. The length of the CDR3 is 15 residues. In germline, CDR1 is LGHNA, CDR2 YSLEER. V was cut by 4 bases and J by 0 bases, with 10 bases left in between. The DNA for the CDR3 is TGCGCCAGCAGCCTATCACTACACTCTGGAAACACCATATATTTT. Residues: CASSLSLHSGNTIYF.

This clonotype was detected only a few times. The chain recombines TRBV5-6 with TRBJ2-1; 11 bases are a match to TRBD2. This CDR3 comprises 17 residues. J was trimmed by 3 bases and V by 1 base; bases with no gene match: 6. Germline loops: CDR1 SGHDT, CDR2 YYEEEE. Here the CDR3 reads CASSLKSSGGFYNEQFF. The CDR3, as DNA: TGTGCCAGCAGCTTGAAGTCTAGCGGGGGGTTCTACAATGAGCAGTTCTTC.

In this sample, this clonotype turned up a few times. J is TRBJ2-3 and V is TRBV6-2 or TRBV6-3; D is possibly TRBD2 (5 bases). CDR1 is MNHEY and CDR2 is SVGEGT in the germline V gene. This CDR3 is 13 amino acids long. V gave up 6 bases and J gave up 5 bases, with 12 bases separating them. The CDR3 DNA is TGTGCCAGCAGCCACCGGGATCGAGATACGCAGTATTTT. Protein sequence: CASSHRDRDTQYF.

The gene calls are TRBV4-2 and TRBJ2-2, with D perhaps matching TRBD2 (6 bases). The CDR3 length is 14 residues. Germline CDR1 reads LGHNA; CDR2 reads YNFKEQ. Trimming removed 2 bases at V and 4 bases at J, with 8 bases between. The CDR3: CASSQSGVTGELFF. For the CDR3, the DNA is TGTGCCAGCAGCCAATCGGGGGTCACCGGGGAGCTGTTTTTT.

The chain carries TRBV28 and TRBJ2-5; possibly TRBD1 for D (6 bases). This CDR3 region has 19 residues. V shed 2 bases and J shed 1 base, with 23 bases lying between them. The germline gives CDR1 MDHEN, CDR2 SYDVKM. CDR3 protein: CASSLGVLLQGRFQETQYF. The CDR3 nucleotides are TGTGCCAGCAGTTTAGGGGTACTCTTGCAGGGGCGATTCCAAGAGACCCAGTACTTC.

The chain links TRBV5-1 to TRBJ2-3; no firm D call. The CDR3 sequence is 11 residues long. Germline loops: CDR1 SGHRS, CDR2 YFSETQ. Trimming left V 5 bases short and J 6 bases short, with 7 bases between. The CDR3 here is CASRSDDTQYF. In DNA form, the CDR3 reads TGCGCCAGCAGATCGGATGATACGCAGTATTTT.

The V and J genes are TRBV2 and TRBJ1-2; D is perhaps TRBD1 (6 bases). The germline CDR1 and CDR2 sequences are SNHLY and FYNNEI. Trimming pared 5 bases from V and 1 base from J, leaving 11 bases between. This CDR3 comprises 14 residues. CDR3 sequence: CASSPQDSNYGYTF. The CDR3 nucleotides read TGTGCCAGCAGTCCTCAGGACAGTAACTATGGCTACACCTTC.

This clonotype was counted only a few times. The rearrangement joins TRBV12-3 or TRBV12-4 to TRBJ2-3, with 10 nucleotides matching TRBD2. V trimming: 5 bases; J trimming: 6 bases; junction bases outside the gene matches: 11. This CDR3 is built from 16 residues. DNA for the CDR3: TGTGCCAGCAGTCCACCAGCGGGGGGGCTCATGGATACGCAGTATTTT. Its protein product is CASSPPAGGLMDTQYF.

The chain links TRBV5-5 to TRBJ1-1; 11 bases are shared with TRBD1. CDR3 size: 16 residues. CDR1 and CDR2 (germline): SGHKS, YYEKEE (reference sequence). The ends lost 4 bases at V and 0 bases at J; junction bases unmatched: 5. The CDR3 loop reads CASSKGQGAMNTEAFF. The DNA for the CDR3 is TGTGCCAGCAGCAAAGGACAGGGGGCGATGAACACTGAAGCTTTCTTT.

This clonotype was recorded a few times. V usage is TRBV6-4 and J usage is TRBJ2-2; D is uncertain. The V gene lost 0 bases and the J gene lost 3 bases, with 8 bases spanning the gap. Germline CDR1 MRHNA, CDR2 SNTAGT. This CDR3 has 15 amino acids. The CDR3 DNA is TGTGCCAGCAGTGACTCGCCAGCAGACACCGGGGAGCTGTTTTTT. Translated: CASSDSPADTGELFF.

The J gene is TRBJ2-2, the V gene TRBV6-2 or TRBV6-3; 11 nucleotides agree with TRBD2. V gave up 4 bases and J gave up 4 bases; unmatched junction bases: 11. The CDR3 covers 18 residues. The germline V gene encodes CDR1 MNHEY and CDR2 SVGEGT. DNA for the CDR3: TGTGCCAGCAGTTTGGGACTAGCGGCCTCTGTGGTCACCGGGGAGCTGTTTTTT. Its protein product is CASSLGLAASVVTGELFF.

This clonotype was seen repeatedly, ten times or more. This sequence joins TRBV12-3 or TRBV12-4 and TRBJ2-5; TRBD2 matches 7 bases. V was clipped by 3 bases and J by 1 base; unmatched bases: 8. The CDR3 spans 16 residues. The CDR3 region is CASSFGSGGFQETQYF. The DNA of the CDR3 is TGTGCCAGCAGTTTTGGGTCGGGAGGTTTCCAAGAGACCCAGTACTTC.

The rearrangement joins TRBV12-3 or TRBV12-4 to TRBJ1-1; D is possibly TRBD1 (5 bases). CDR3 length: 14 amino acids. Trimming took off 6 bases at V and 5 bases at J, with 16 bases between the two ends. CDR3 sequence (DNA): TGTGCCAGCAGGTGGGGGGAGGGAGGGACTGAAGCTTTCTTT. Translating gives CASRWGEGGTEAFF.

This clonotype was detected ten times or more. V usage is TRBV7-6 and J usage is TRBJ2-7, with D perhaps assigned TRBD1 or TRBD2 (5 bases each). CDR3 length equals 14 residues. Germline CDR1 and CDR2: SGHVS and FNYEAQ. Trimming left V 1 base short and J 2 bases short, with 9 bases between. The CDR3 here is CASSLGDGTYEQYF. CDR3 nucleotides: TGTGCCAGCAGCTTAGGGGACGGGACCTACGAGCAGTACTTC.

In this sample, this clonotype turned up a few times. The gene calls are TRBV7-2 and TRBJ2-5; D remains unclear. V was cut by 2 bases and J by 2 bases, with 18 bases left in between. This CDR3 comprises 17 residues. The germline CDR1 and CDR2 sequences are SGHTA and FQGNSA. CDR3 in DNA: TGTGCCAGCAGCTTATCTTTCATGGATCGATTTCAAGAGACCCAGTACTTC. This gives the protein CASSLSFMDRFQETQYF.

This clonotype was recorded a few times. The rearrangement uses TRBV6-2 or TRBV6-3 and TRBJ2-2; 8 bases agree with TRBD2. J gave up 0 bases and V 0 bases, and 3 bases lay outside the gene matches. The CDR3 totals 17 residues. Germline V lookup: CDR1 MNHEY, CDR2 SVGEGT. The CDR3 sequence is CASSYSSAGANTGELFF. Here the CDR3 DNA reads TGTGCCAGCAGTTACTCTTCAGCGGGGGCGAACACCGGGGAGCTGTTTTTT.

The V gene is TRBV15, the J gene TRBJ2-5; 8 nucleotides match TRBD1. CDR3 length equals 16 residues. V lost 3 bases, J lost 2 bases, and 8 bases stayed unmatched. Germline CDR1 is LNHNV and CDR2 is YYDKDF (reference sequence). The CDR3 DNA sequence: TGTGCCACCAGCAGCCTGATACGGGACAGGCAAGAGACCCAGTACTTC. Protein: CATSSLIRDRQETQYF.

V is TRBV11-2 and J is TRBJ2-5, with D hard to call. Per germline, CDR1 SGHAT and CDR2 FQNNGV. V lost 4 bases to trimming and J lost 5 bases, with 17 bases between them. This CDR3 contains 15 residues. The CDR3 DNA follows: TGTGCCAGCAGCTCTACTTCCTTGTCCCGGGAGACCCAGTACTTC. It codes for CASSSTSLSRETQYF.

This clonotype was recorded a few times. The chain combines TRBV7-8 with TRBJ2-1, with D tentatively TRBD1 (5 bases). Trimming shortened V by 8 bases and J by 12 bases, and 17 bases separated the two germline ends. CDR3 length: 12 residues. Germline values: CDR1 SGHVS, CDR2 FQNEAQ. CDR3: CASGYTVQGQFF. The CDR3 region has the DNA TGTGCCAGCGGTTACACGGTCCAGGGGCAGTTCTTC.

The CDR3 DNA reads as TGTGCCAGCAGCTGGACAGGGGGGACTGAAAAACTGTTTTTT. It yields the protein CASSWTGGTEKLFF. This rearrangement joins TRBV7-9 to TRBJ1-4; 10 nucleotides align to TRBD1. CDR3 length: 14 residues. V shed 4 bases, J shed 7 bases, and the junction held 3 bases outside the gene matches. CDR1 is SEHNR, CDR2 FQNEAQ, per germline (reference sequence).

This clonotype showed up just once. V usage is TRBV4-1 and J usage is TRBJ2-3, with D perhaps being TRBD1 or TRBD2 (5 bases each). The germline gives CDR1 MGHRA, CDR2 YSYEKL. This CDR3 is 17 amino acids long. Trimming removed 0 bases at V and 4 bases at J, with 17 bases between. The CDR3 sequence: CASSQEWGRTIPDTQYF. The CDR3 nucleotides are TGCGCCAGCAGCCAAGAGTGGGGACGGACGATTCCAGATACGCAGTATTTT.